This T cell receptor (beta chain) is from a study of response to subunit inactivated influenza vaccine. A few counts support this clonotype. Antigen unknown. The CDR3 loop spans 17 amino acids. The J segment lost 4 bases and the V segment lost 0 bases, leaving 7 bases of the junction unmatched. The V gene's germline CDR1 is LGHNA and CDR2 YSLEER. Broader study findings: After each seasonal influenza vaccination, few new T cells are recruited, the authors suggested.

One entry per CDR3 protein, called by TCRdb with MiXCR from the RT-PCR reads. Here the sample spans about 160,000 distinct CDR3 sequences, approximately 11% being singletons. This chain joins TRBV4-3 and TRBJ2-2, with 8 bases fitting TRBD2. The sequence came from a man between 50 and 70 years old who received an inactivated influenza vaccine. Sample: CD8+ T cells sorted from PBMCs, taken less than 25 months after vaccination. The CDR3 region is CASSQEVAGGFTGELFF. The CDR3 DNA reads TGCGCCAGCAGCCAAGAGGTTGCGGGGGGTTTCACCGGGGAGCTGTTTTTT.